This TCR beta chain emerged from a study of T cells expressing NK-cell markers. Study conclusions and caveats: The contribution of dominant NKG2C+ clonotypes to CD8+ T cells in five to seven donors was about 1.0-7.0%. It was still unclear whether expanded NKG2C+ T cell clones were HCMV specific. These clonotypes additionally ranked first within the CD3+CD56-NKG2C+ fraction of a handful of donors.

TCRdb re-called the 5' RACE reads and gives one entry per CDR3 protein, without DNA. The sample's table shows about 160,000 distinct CDR3 sequences. CDR1 and CDR2 (germline): MNHNS, SASEGT. The CDR3 contains 15 residues. A note on this clonotype: Its antigen remains unknown.

The clonotype comes from a woman aged 18-70 years in good health. The chain joins TRBV6-1 to TRBJ1-1; TCRdb selects TRBD1, and the lack of DNA leaves this call unchecked. The sequencing input was blood T cells: a sorted CD56 or NKG2C T cell subset, CD4+ or CD8+ T cells, or bulk PBMC T cells (not recorded which). CDR3 amino acids: CASSARQGGETEAFF.